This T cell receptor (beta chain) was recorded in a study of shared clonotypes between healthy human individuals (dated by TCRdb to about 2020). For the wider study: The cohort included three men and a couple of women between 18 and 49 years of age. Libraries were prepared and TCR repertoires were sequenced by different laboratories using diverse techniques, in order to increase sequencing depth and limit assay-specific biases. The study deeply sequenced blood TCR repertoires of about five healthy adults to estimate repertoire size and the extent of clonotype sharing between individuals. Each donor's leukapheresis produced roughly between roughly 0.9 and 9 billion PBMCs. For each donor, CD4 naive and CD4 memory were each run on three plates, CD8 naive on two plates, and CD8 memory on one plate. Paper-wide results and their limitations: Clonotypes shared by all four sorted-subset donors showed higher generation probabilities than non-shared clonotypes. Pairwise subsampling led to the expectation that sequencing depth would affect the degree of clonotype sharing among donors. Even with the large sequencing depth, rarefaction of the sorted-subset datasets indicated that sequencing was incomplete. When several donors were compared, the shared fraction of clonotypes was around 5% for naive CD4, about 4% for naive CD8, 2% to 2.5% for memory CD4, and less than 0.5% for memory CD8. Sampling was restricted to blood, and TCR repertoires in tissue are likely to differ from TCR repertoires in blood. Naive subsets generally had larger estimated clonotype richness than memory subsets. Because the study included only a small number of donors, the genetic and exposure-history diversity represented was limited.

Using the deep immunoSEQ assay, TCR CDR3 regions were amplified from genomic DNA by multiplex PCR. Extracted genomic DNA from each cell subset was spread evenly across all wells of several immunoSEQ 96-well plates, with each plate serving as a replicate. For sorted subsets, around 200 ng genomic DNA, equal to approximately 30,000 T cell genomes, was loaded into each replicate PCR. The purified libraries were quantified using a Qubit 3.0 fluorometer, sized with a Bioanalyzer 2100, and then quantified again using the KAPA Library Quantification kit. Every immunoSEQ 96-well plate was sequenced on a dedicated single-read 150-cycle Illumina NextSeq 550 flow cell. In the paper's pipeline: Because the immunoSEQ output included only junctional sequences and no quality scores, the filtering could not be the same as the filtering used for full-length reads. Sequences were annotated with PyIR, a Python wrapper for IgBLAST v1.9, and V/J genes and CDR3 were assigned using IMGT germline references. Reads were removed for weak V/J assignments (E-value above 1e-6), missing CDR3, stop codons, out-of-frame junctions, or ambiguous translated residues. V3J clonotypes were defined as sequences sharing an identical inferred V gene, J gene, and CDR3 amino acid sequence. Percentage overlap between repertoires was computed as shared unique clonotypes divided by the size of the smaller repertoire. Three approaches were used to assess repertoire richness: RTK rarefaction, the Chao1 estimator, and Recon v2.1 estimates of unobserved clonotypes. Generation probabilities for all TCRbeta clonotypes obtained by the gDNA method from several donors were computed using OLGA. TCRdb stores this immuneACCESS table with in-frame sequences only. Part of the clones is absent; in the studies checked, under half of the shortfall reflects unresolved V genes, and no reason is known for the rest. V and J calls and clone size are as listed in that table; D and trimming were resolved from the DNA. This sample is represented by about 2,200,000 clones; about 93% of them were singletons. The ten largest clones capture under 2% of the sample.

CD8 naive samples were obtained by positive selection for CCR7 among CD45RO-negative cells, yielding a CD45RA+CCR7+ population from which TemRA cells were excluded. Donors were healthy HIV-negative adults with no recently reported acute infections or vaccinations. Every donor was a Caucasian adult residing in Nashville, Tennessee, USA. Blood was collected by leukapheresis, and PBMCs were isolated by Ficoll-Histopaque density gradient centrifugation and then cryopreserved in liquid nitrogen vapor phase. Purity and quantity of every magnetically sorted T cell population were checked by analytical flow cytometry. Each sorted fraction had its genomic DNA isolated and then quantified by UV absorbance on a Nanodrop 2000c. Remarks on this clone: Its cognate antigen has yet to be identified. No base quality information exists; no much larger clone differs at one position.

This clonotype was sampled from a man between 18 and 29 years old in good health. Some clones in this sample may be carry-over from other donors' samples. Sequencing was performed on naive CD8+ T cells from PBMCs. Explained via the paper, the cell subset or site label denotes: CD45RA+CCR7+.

The nucleotides read TGTGCCAGTACCCCCCGGGACTACCACAATGAGCAGTTCTTC. Its translation is CASTPRDYHNEQFF. The rearrangement combines TRBV19 with TRBJ2-1, and TRBD2 matches 7 of the central bases. Looking up the germline V gene (reference sequence) yields CDR1 LNHDA and CDR2 SQIVND. Germline trimming amounts to 7 bases on V and 5 bases on J, with 8 as the count of junction bases outside the gene matches. Taken from cysteine to phenylalanine, the CDR3 has 14 residues. The entry retains the CDR3 DNA only, 42 bases that are in frame from base 1.